The 7 T cell receptor beta chains reported below all come from one sample, sequenced in a study of shared clonotypes between healthy human individuals. Using immunoSEQ multiplex PCR, the repertoire was profiled, and TCRdb retains in-frame clones only, with some absent. The data show under 650,000 clones, 96% seen once. The sequencing sample was made of naive CD4+ T cells sorted from blood. Subset here: CD45RA+ positively selected. The receptors were gathered from a woman in her 30s in good health.

The V call is TRBV11-2, the J call TRBJ2-7; no reliable D call. The CDR3 runs 14 residues. Trimming took 0 bases from V and 3 from J, leaving 9 bases between them. Germline CDR1 SGHAT, CDR2 FQNNGV. In DNA, the CDR3 is TGTGCCAGCAGCTTAGATCGACGGATCTACGAGCAGTACTTC. Amino acids: CASSLDRRIYEQYF. The whole variable domain, filled in from reference TRBV11-2 and TRBJ2-7, reads EAGVAQSPRYKIIEKRQSVAFWCNPISGHATLYWYQQILGQGPKLLIQFQNNGVVDDSQLPKDRFSAERLKGVDSTLKIQPAKLEDSAVYLCASSLDRRIYEQYFGPGTRLTVT.

V is TRBV28 and J is TRBJ1-1; D ambiguous. Trimming cost V 11 bases and J 2 bases, with 9 bases left between them. CDR1 MDHEN and CDR2 SYDVKM come from the germline V gene. The CDR3 covers 11 residues. The CDR3 nucleotides read TGTGCCTCCCGATTCAACACTGAAGCTTTCTTT. Translating it yields CASRFNTEAFF.

The chain has TRBV19 and TRBJ1-2, with 10 nucleotides matching TRBD1. Germline CDR1 LNHDA, CDR2 SQIVND (reference sequence). With 7 bases clipped from V and 5 bases from J, the junction kept 10 bases outside the gene matches. The CDR3 extends over 15 amino acids. Here the CDR3 reads CASTRDRGPPYGYTF. For the CDR3, the DNA is TGTGCCAGTACACGGGACAGGGGACCCCCATATGGCTACACCTTC. Full variable domain (rest looked up from reference TRBV19 and TRBJ1-2): DGGITQSPKYLFRKEGQNVTLSCEQNLNHDAMYWYRQDPGQGLRLIYYSQIVNDFQKGDIAEGYSVSREKKESFPLTVTSAQKNPTAFYLCASTRDRGPPYGYTFGSGTRLTVV.

This chain connects TRBV19 to TRBJ1-5, with D possibly matching TRBD1 (5 bases). The V end was cut by 7 bases, the J end by 4 bases, with 14 bases between. Germline V lookup: CDR1 LNHDA, CDR2 SQIVND (reference sequence). There are 14 residues in the CDR3. CDR3 bases: TGTGCCAGTACCACTACAGACAGAAATCAGCCCCAGCATTTT. Residues: CASTTTDRNQPQHF.

The chain carries TRBV7-9 and TRBJ2-1; 8 nucleotides line up with TRBD2. Germline-derived CDR1 and CDR2 are SEHNR and FQNEAQ (reference sequence). CDR3 length: 14 amino acids. V shed 3 bases, J shed 4 bases, and the junction held 2 bases outside the gene matches. The CDR3 sequence is CASSFTSGYNEQFF. The CDR3 bases are TGTGCCAGCAGCTTCACTAGCGGATACAATGAGCAGTTCTTC.

V gene TRBV6-1 combines with J gene TRBJ2-7; 8 nucleotides line up with TRBD1. Germline assignment: CDR1 MNHNS and CDR2 SASEGT. Trimming cost V 10 bases and J 2 bases; bases outside gene matches: 10. The CDR3 runs 14 residues. The CDR3 sequence: CAISGTGYAYEQYF. For the CDR3, the DNA is TGTGCCATCTCCGGGACAGGTTATGCCTACGAGCAGTACTTC.

The chain couples TRBV4-2 to TRBJ2-7; tentative D call: TRBD2 (6 bases). Trimming removed 1 base at V and 4 bases at J, with 14 bases between. The CDR3 is 15 residues long. CDR1 and CDR2 from the germline V gene are LGHNA and YNFKEQ. CDR3 protein: CASSQGPAGGYEQYF. CDR3 bases: TGTGCCAGCAGCCAAGGGCCGGCAGGAGGGTACGAGCAGTACTTC.